This T cell receptor (beta chain) was sequenced for a study of T-cell memory formation after mild COVID-19. Whole-study findings and limits: Clones that contracted clustered mainly in CM and EM if CD4+ and in EMRA if CD8+. Second-wave clones reaching peak frequency on day 37 lacked confirmed SARS-CoV-2 specificity.

This CDR3 region has 17 residues. V shed 6 bases, J shed 7 bases, and the junction held 10 bases outside the gene matches. From germline, CDR1 is MNHEY and CDR2 SMNVEV (reference sequence). 5'RACE with constant-segment primers yielded barcoded, UMI-tagged TCR alpha and TCR beta cDNA libraries. MiXCR, run by TCRdb on the 5' RACE reads, gives a single entry per CDR3 protein. The profile shows over 120,000 distinct CDR3 sequences, almost 25% of them singletons. Of note for this clonotype: Antigen: not known.

The sequence derives from an adult woman who had mild COVID-19 (a few samples of this study predate the infection). Cell type and time point are not known. V and J are TRBV27 and TRBJ2-1; 15 bases align to TRBD2. Source material: PBMCs or a T cell subset sorted from them (not recorded which). The CDR3 sequence is CASSSGLAGGPWNEQFF. CDR3 sequence (DNA): TGTGCCAGCAGCTCCGGACTAGCGGGAGGGCCATGGAATGAGCAGTTCTTC.